The rows below give T cell receptor beta chains drawn from one sample of a study of shared clonotypes between healthy human individuals. The assay was immunoSEQ multiplex PCR, and TCRdb's table has in-frame clones only and misses some. The repertoire has 800,000 or so clones, around 96% of them found once; the top ten carry under 0.3%. Sequencing was done on a sample of naive CD8+ T cells sorted from blood. All receptors derive from a man younger than 40 in good health. CDR3s include the opening cysteine and the closing phenylalanine or tryptophan. D genes are given only for firm matches. Not every row has a clone size; where given, it reads once, few, many or a size class.

V gene: TRBV5-5
D gene: TRBD2
J gene: TRBJ2-3
clone size: .
CDR3 DNA: TGTGCCAGCGAATATAGAGCGGGGGATACGCAGTATTTT
CDR3 protein: CASEYRAGDTQYF

V gene: TRBV27
D gene: .
J gene: TRBJ2-7
clone size: .
CDR3 DNA: TGTGCCAGCAGTTTGGGGACCCTAGCTAAAACCCCCTACGAGCAGTACTTC
CDR3 protein: CASSLGTLAKTPYEQYF

V gene: TRBV27
D gene: TRBD1
J gene: TRBJ1-2
clone size: .
CDR3 DNA: TGTGCCAGCAGTTTATCGGGCAGGGGGCTTTCTGGCTACACCTTC
CDR3 protein: CASSLSGRGLSGYTF

V gene: TRBV6-5
D gene: .
J gene: TRBJ2-5
clone size: .
CDR3 DNA: TGTGCCAGCAAGAGTCGGCAGCAAGAGACCCAGTACTTC
CDR3 protein: CASKSRQQETQYF

V gene: TRBV5-4
D gene: .
J gene: TRBJ2-1
clone size: .
CDR3 DNA: TGTGCCAGCAGTGGACTGTCCAATGAGCAGTTCTTC
CDR3 protein: CASSGLSNEQFF

V gene: TRBV7-9
D gene: .
J gene: TRBJ1-4
clone size: .
CDR3 DNA: TGTGCCAGCAGCCAGGGTCCTGAGAGGGAAAAACTGTTTTTT
CDR3 protein: CASSQGPEREKLFF

V gene: TRBV28
D gene: TRBD2
J gene: TRBJ2-2
clone size: once
CDR3 DNA: TGTGCCAGCAGTCCGATGCTAGCGGGAGACACCGGGGAGCTGTTTTTT
CDR3 protein: CASSPMLAGDTGELFF

V gene: TRBV4-3
D gene: TRBD1
J gene: TRBJ1-2
clone size: .
CDR3 DNA: TGCGCCAGCAGCCAAGATGAGGGGGCGGGCTATGGCTACACCTTC
CDR3 protein: CASSQDEGAGYGYTF

V gene: TRBV5-4
D gene: TRBD1
J gene: TRBJ1-2
clone size: .
CDR3 DNA: TGTGCCAGCAGTGTCGTCGGGACAGGGGTCTATGGCTACACCTTC
CDR3 protein: CASSVVGTGVYGYTF

V gene: TRBV10-3
D gene: .
J gene: TRBJ2-7
clone size: few
CDR3 DNA: TGTGCCATCTCGACCCCTCGCGACGGACAAAAAAGGGCCGAGCAGTACTTC
CDR3 protein: CAISTPRDGQKRAEQYF

V gene: TRBV10-3
D gene: TRBD1
J gene: TRBJ1-4
clone size: .
CDR3 DNA: TGTGCCATCAGTCGGGACAGGGGGCGGGAGGAAAAACTGTTTTTT
CDR3 protein: CAISRDRGREEKLFF

V gene: TRBV4-3
D gene: .
J gene: TRBJ1-4
clone size: .
CDR3 DNA: TGCGCCAGCAGCCACAACCAGGCAACTAATGAAAAACTGTTTTTT
CDR3 protein: CASSHNQATNEKLFF

V gene: TRBV30
D gene: .
J gene: TRBJ2-2
clone size: .
CDR3 DNA: TGTGCCTGGAGGGCACAGGGCCCTAATTTCACCGGGGAGCTGTTTTTT
CDR3 protein: CAWRAQGPNFTGELFF

V gene: TRBV18
D gene: TRBD1
J gene: TRBJ2-7
clone size: .
CDR3 DNA: TGTGCCAGCTCACCCTCACCGGGACAGGGCACCTACGAGCAGTACTTC
CDR3 protein: CASSPSPGQGTYEQYF

V gene: TRBV29-1
D gene: .
J gene: TRBJ1-1
clone size: .
CDR3 DNA: TGCAGCGTTCTGGTGGAATTCACTGAAGCTTTCTTT
CDR3 protein: CSVLVEFTEAFF

V gene: TRBV5-6
D gene: .
J gene: TRBJ2-1
clone size: .
CDR3 DNA: TGTGCCAGCAGCTCGAACAGGTTAAACGGTTTTGACAATGAGCAGTTCTTC
CDR3 protein: CASSSNRLNGFDNEQFF

V gene: TRBV15
D gene: .
J gene: TRBJ1-2
clone size: .
CDR3 DNA: TGTGCCACCAGCAGCGCCCAAGTCTATGGCTACACCTTC
CDR3 protein: CATSSAQVYGYTF

V gene: TRBV19
D gene: .
J gene: TRBJ2-7
clone size: .
CDR3 DNA: TGTGCCAGTAGTGATGTTCAGAATTTCCCGGAGCAGTACTTC
CDR3 protein: CASSDVQNFPEQYF

V gene: TRBV4-1
D gene: TRBD1
J gene: TRBJ2-7
clone size: .
CDR3 DNA: TGCGCCAGCAGCCACCAAACCAGGGACAGTGGGTACGAGCAGTACTTC
CDR3 protein: CASSHQTRDSGYEQYF

V gene: TRBV27
D gene: .
J gene: TRBJ2-1
clone size: .
CDR3 DNA: TGTGCCAGCAGCCCGGGAGACGCCTACAATGAGCAGTTCTTC
CDR3 protein: CASSPGDAYNEQFF

V gene: TRBV7-2
D gene: TRBD1
J gene: TRBJ1-3
clone size: .
CDR3 DNA: TGTGCCAGCAGCTTAGTTAGAGGGGGCCCTGGAAACACCATATATTTT
CDR3 protein: CASSLVRGGPGNTIYF

V gene: TRBV6-1
D gene: TRBD1
J gene: TRBJ2-7
clone size: .
CDR3 DNA: TGTGCCAGCAGTGAATGGGACAGTCCAGTCTACGAGCAGTACTTC
CDR3 protein: CASSEWDSPVYEQYF

V gene: TRBV4-1
D gene: .
J gene: TRBJ1-2
clone size: .
CDR3 DNA: TGCGCCAGCAGCCAAGGGGGGGGTCCCGGCTATGGCTACACCTTC
CDR3 protein: CASSQGGGPGYGYTF

V gene: TRBV27
D gene: .
J gene: TRBJ2-7
clone size: .
CDR3 DNA: TGTGCCAGCGCGGAGGGGGGACGCGAGCAGTACTTC
CDR3 protein: CASAEGGREQYF

V gene: TRBV4-1
D gene: .
J gene: TRBJ1-3
clone size: .
CDR3 DNA: TGCGCCAGCAGCCAAGAGATCTCATCTGGAAACACCATATATTTT
CDR3 protein: CASSQEISSGNTIYF

V gene: TRBV28
D gene: TRBD1
J gene: TRBJ1-5
clone size: .
CDR3 DNA: TGTGCCAGCAACCCTCGGACAGGGGGTATCAGTCAGCCCCAGCATTTT
CDR3 protein: CASNPRTGGISQPQHF

V gene: TRBV10-3
D gene: TRBD2
J gene: TRBJ2-7
clone size: .
CDR3 DNA: TGTGCCATCAGTGAGTCGTCGGCTAGCGGGGGCTACGAGCAGTACTTC
CDR3 protein: CAISESSASGGYEQYF